What follows describes a single T cell receptor (beta chain). These data come from a study of control samples from healthy donors and cancer patients. The CDR3 is made up of 16 amino acids. Trimming shortened V by 0 bases and J by 0 bases, and 12 bases separated the two germline ends. Germline V gene sequence: CDR1 SGHRS, CDR2 YFSETQ. The data were produced by immunoSEQ multiplex PCR, yet TCRdb's version contains in-frame clones alone and is incomplete. The repertoire holds 100,000 to 150,000 clones, around 90% seen once, with about 2.3% in the top ten. The clonotype was recovered from a man in his forties in good health. The J gene is TRBJ1-1, the V gene TRBV5-1; D call uncertain. Sequencing was done on a sample of blood. CDR3 coding DNA: TGCGCCAGCAGCTTGGGGGCGGACTTCATGAACACTGAAGCTTTCTTT. This gives the protein CASSLGADFMNTEAFF. Together with reference TRBV5-1 and TRBJ1-1, the CDR3 gives the full variable domain: KAGVTQTPRYLIKTRGQQVTLSCSPISGHRSVSWYQQTPGQGLQFLFEYFSETQRNKGNFPGRFSGRQFSNSRSEMNVSTLELGDSALYLCASSLGADFMNTEAFFGQGTRLTVV.